This entry describes one T cell receptor beta chain. Its antigen is unidentified. Data came from immunoSEQ multiplex PCR; TCRdb stores just in-frame clones and leaves some out. Of some 210,000 clones in the sample, around 78% are singletons; the top ten hold around 5.6%. V shed 5 bases and J 5 bases; nucleotides not matched to a gene: 11. The CDR3 length is 15 residues. Looked up from germline, CDR1 is SGHTA and CDR2 is FQGTGA. The data stem from a study of cytomegalovirus exposure and HLA in healthy donors. Study outcomes and limitations: Usually a TCR sequence was rare, but some public TCRs were found in many donors. Reports credit the classifier with highly specific, highly sensitive diagnosis of cytomegalovirus status.

The clonotype originates from a woman between 18 and 29 years old in good health and CMV-seronegative. Material: PBMCs. The chain is built from TRBV7-3 and TRBJ2-5, with 7 bases aligning to TRBD2. In nucleotides, the CDR3 is TGTGCCAGCAGCCCCCGCGGGAGCCCCGGGGAGACCCAGTACTTC. It yields the protein CASSPRGSPGETQYF.